The 32 T cell receptor beta chains below all came from one sample that was sequenced in a study of CD8+ T cells in alopecia areata. Extraction and reverse transcription of RNA yielded cDNA as the sequencing template. TCRdb keeps only in-frame clones here, not all; method: immunoSEQ multiplex PCR. Of about 270,000 clones in the sample, over 45% were seen once. Treatment given: oral pan-JAK inhibitor, 5-10 mg twice daily. The starting material was CD4+ T cells sorted from blood, obtained around week 54, from a patient treated with tofacitinib. These receptors came from a human donor with alopecia areata.

J is TRBJ2-3 and V is TRBV4-1; 7 positions match TRBD1. In germline, CDR1 is MGHRA, CDR2 YSYEKL. This CDR3 spans 14 amino acids. V lost 5 bases and J lost 2; bases outside the gene matches: 4. The CDR3 reads CASSSDRLTDTQYF. The CDR3 DNA reads as TGCGCCAGCAGCTCGGACAGGCTCACAGATACGCAGTATTTT.

A single count supports this clone. The rearrangement joins TRBV7-3 to TRBJ2-2; maybe TRBD1 (7 bases). The germline CDR1 and CDR2 sequences are SGHTA and FQGTGA. The CDR3 sequence is 14 residues long. V lost 5 bases and J 3 bases, leaving 10 bases between the germline ends. This chain's CDR3 is CASSGGGDTGELFF. The CDR3 DNA sequence: TGTGCCAGCAGCGGAGGGGGCGACACCGGGGAGCTGTTTTTT.

A few counts support this clone. The CDR3: CSVVGGIEQYF. The CDR3 bases are TGCAGCGTTGTCGGAGGGATCGAGCAGTACTTC. This chain joins TRBV29-1 and TRBJ2-7, with D possibly TRBD2 on 6 matching bases. Germline assignment: CDR1 SQVTM and CDR2 ANQGSEA. This CDR3 has 11 amino acids. Trimming stripped 4 bases from V and 6 bases from J, with 10 bases between.

The DNA for the CDR3 is TGTGCCAGCAGTGAAGTCACTGAAGCTTTCTTT. The encoded protein is CASSEVTEAFF. The gene calls are TRBV2 and TRBJ1-1; D remains unclear. CDR1 SNHLY and CDR2 FYNNEI come from the germline V gene. The CDR3 is made up of 11 amino acids. Trimming took off 1 base at V and 4 bases at J, with 1 base between the two ends.

The chain couples TRBV15 to TRBJ1-6; 7 bases agree with TRBD1. V dropped 2 bases and J dropped 2; count of bases not matched to a gene: 3. The V gene's germline CDR1 is LNHNV and CDR2 YYDKDF (reference sequence). The CDR3 consists of 16 residues. The CDR3 reads CATSRLQGAYNSPLHF. The CDR3 DNA sequence: TGTGCCACCAGCAGACTGCAGGGGGCCTATAATTCACCCCTCCACTTT.

The rearrangement joins TRBV6-6 to TRBJ2-5; D perhaps matches TRBD2 (5 bases). Germline assignment: CDR1 MNHNY and CDR2 SVGAGI (reference sequence). Trimming stripped 9 bases from V and 0 bases from J, with 17 bases between. There are 15 residues in the CDR3. CDR3 sequence reads: CASMGSQPHQETQYF. CDR3 DNA sequence: TGTGCCAGTATGGGGAGTCAGCCGCACCAAGAGACCCAGTACTTC.

This clone was counted between two and nine times. The genes are TRBV6-1 and TRBJ1-5, with 9 bases fitting TRBD1. Germline assignment: CDR1 MNHNS and CDR2 SASEGT. Germline trimming cut 3 bases from V and 4 bases from J; bases unmatched to any gene: 4. The CDR3 length is 15 residues. The CDR3 coding sequence is TGTGCCAGCAGTGACGGACAGGGGATGAATCAGCCCCAGCATTTT. Its protein is CASSDGQGMNQPQHF.

The CDR3 reads CSVEGPGLAEPTDTQYF. CDR3 DNA sequence: TGCAGCGTTGAAGGACCGGGACTAGCGGAACCCACAGATACGCAGTATTTT. The J gene is TRBJ2-3, the V gene TRBV29-1, with 11 bases aligning to TRBD2. The germline V gene encodes CDR1 SQVTM and CDR2 ANQGSEA. V shed 1 base and J 2 bases; nucleotides not matched to a gene: 8. The CDR3 is 17 amino acids.

The V call is TRBV7-2, the J call TRBJ2-5; D uncertain. The V gene lost 2 bases and the J gene lost 13 bases, with 11 bases spanning the gap. Germline V gene data show CDR1 as SGHTA and CDR2 as FQGNSA. CDR3 size: 11 residues. CDR3 region: CASSLIDSRYF. CDR3 bases: TGTGCCAGCAGCTTAATTGACTCTCGGTACTTC.

The gene calls are TRBV6-5 and TRBJ2-7; 8 bases fit TRBD2. The V gene's germline CDR1 is MNHEY and CDR2 SVGAGI. Trimming removed 5 bases from V and 2 bases from J; junction bases left unmatched: 8. The CDR3 is made up of 15 amino acids. The CDR3 region has the DNA TGTGCCAGCAGTCCCGGGGGGGGGCCCACCTACGAGCAGTACTTC. Encoded protein: CASSPGGGPTYEQYF.

This chain joins TRBV30 and TRBJ1-1; D ambiguous. The germline CDR1 and CDR2 sequences are GTSNPN and SVGIG (reference sequence). This CDR3 has 11 residues. With 3 bases removed from V and 6 bases from J, the gap between germline ends came to 8 bases. The CDR3 protein is CAWRPGAEAFF. Written as DNA, the CDR3 is TGTGCCTGGAGACCAGGAGCTGAAGCTTTCTTT.

The chain couples TRBV29-1 to TRBJ2-1; TRBD2 matches 15 bases. The CDR3 sequence is 14 residues long. Trimming removed 7 bases from V and 7 bases from J; junction bases left unmatched: 5. The germline CDR1 and CDR2 sequences are SQVTM and ANQGSEA. This CDR3 reads CSASGLAGGNEQFF. Written as DNA, the CDR3 is TGCAGCGCCTCGGGACTAGCGGGGGGAAATGAGCAGTTCTTC.

The chain links TRBV23-1 to TRBJ2-4, with D possibly being TRBD2 (5 bases). TRBV23-1 carries the ORF label, with uncertain function. This CDR3 comprises 15 residues. Trimming pared 4 bases from V and 0 bases from J, leaving 10 bases between. CDR3 DNA sequence: TGCGCCAGCAGTCGACCGGGGTTAGCCAAAAACATTCAGTACTTC. It specifies CASSRPGLAKNIQYF.

The chain is built from TRBV5-1 and TRBJ2-3; D remains unclear. Per germline, CDR1 SGHRS and CDR2 YFSETQ. V lost 5 bases to trimming and J lost 1 base, with 11 bases between them. This CDR3 contains 14 residues. CDR3 DNA: TGCGCCAGCAGAAATCGATGGGGCACAGATACGCAGTATTTT. It yields the protein CASRNRWGTDTQYF.

V is TRBV2 and J is TRBJ2-3; 14 nucleotides line up with TRBD2. The CDR3 totals 14 residues. With 5 bases clipped from V and 6 bases from J, the junction kept 1 base outside the gene matches. Germline values: CDR1 SNHLY, CDR2 FYNNEI. In DNA, the CDR3 is TGTGCCAGCAGTTGGACTAGCGGGGGGGATACGCAGTATTTT. Residues: CASSWTSGGDTQYF.

This chain uses TRBV30 with TRBJ1-1, with 7 bases aligning to TRBD1. Per the germline V gene, CDR1 is GTSNPN and CDR2 is SVGIG (reference sequence). CDR3 length: 13 amino acids. Trimming took 8 bases from V and 0 from J; bases not matched to a gene: 6. The CDR3 DNA sequence: TGTGCCCGAACAGGGGCCCTGAACACTGAAGCTTTCTTT. Translated, it gives CARTGALNTEAFF. The full variable domain, with the rest looked up from reference TRBV30 and TRBJ1-1, is SQTIHQWPATLVQPVGSPLSLECTVEGTSNPNLYWYRQAAGRGLQLLFYSVGIGQISSEVPQNLSASRPQDRQFILSSKKLLLSDSGFYLCARTGALNTEAFFGQGTRLTVV.

This clone was recorded a few times. The V gene is TRBV9, the J gene TRBJ2-5; 9 positions agree with TRBD1. Germline V gene sequence: CDR1 SGDLS, CDR2 YYNGEE. Trimming removed 0 bases from V and 1 base from J; junction bases left unmatched: 4. CDR3 length: 16 amino acids. The CDR3 DNA is TGTGCCAGCAGCGTAGGGGACAGGGACACCCAAGAGACCCAGTACTTC. Amino acids: CASSVGDRDTQETQYF. The full variable domain, completed using reference TRBV9 and TRBJ2-5, is DSGVTQTPKHLITATGQRVTLRCSPRSGDLSVYWYQQSLDQGLQFLIQYYNGEERAKGNILERFSAQQFPDLHSELNLSSLELGDSALYFCASSVGDRDTQETQYFGPGTRLLVL.

The J gene is TRBJ2-5, the V gene TRBV29-1, with a tentative D call TRBD1 (6 bases). This CDR3 contains 15 residues. V lost 1 base and J 4 bases, leaving 16 bases between the germline ends. Germline CDR1 reads SQVTM; CDR2 reads ANQGSEA. CDR3 coding DNA: TGCAGCGTTGAAGGAACCAAGGAAGGGGGAGAGACCCAGTACTTC. The encoded protein is CSVEGTKEGGETQYF.

This chain connects TRBV7-2 to TRBJ2-5; TRBD2 might be the D (7 bases). V was trimmed by 1 base and J by 5 bases, leaving 17 bases between them. The CDR3 covers 16 residues. Germline V gives CDR1 SGHTA, CDR2 FQGNSA. DNA for the CDR3: TGTGCCAGCAGCTTAGTGGCGGCCAGGGGAGGGGAGACCCAGTACTTC. Amino acids: CASSLVAARGGETQYF.

The chain links TRBV5-6 to TRBJ1-5; D remains unclear. Trimming removed 1 base at V and 7 bases at J, with 9 bases between. Germline CDR1 reads SGHDT; CDR2 reads YYEEEE. CDR3 length equals 13 residues. CDR3 residues: CASSLTRGQPQHF. Here the CDR3 DNA reads TGTGCCAGCAGCTTGACGCGAGGGCAGCCCCAGCATTTT. Looking up the rest from reference TRBV5-6 and TRBJ1-5 gives the full variable domain: DAGVTQSPTHLIKTRGQQVTLRCSPKSGHDTVSWYQQALGQGPQFIFQYYEEEERQRGNFPDRFSGHQFPNYSSELNVNALLLGDSALYLCASSLTRGQPQHFGDGTRLSIL.

This clone was observed a few times. This chain links TRBV30 with TRBJ2-3, with TRBD1 matching 8 bases. The germline V gene has CDR1 GTSNPN and CDR2 SVGIG (reference sequence). The CDR3 contains 15 residues. V was pared by 3 bases and J by 5 bases, with 10 bases of the junction left unmatched. The chain's CDR3 is CAWRDPGGRVDTQYF. DNA of the CDR3: TGTGCCTGGAGGGATCCAGGGGGCCGGGTAGATACGCAGTATTTT.

The chain carries TRBV7-2 and TRBJ1-5; the match to TRBD1 covers 10 bases. CDR1 and CDR2 from the germline V gene are SGHTA and FQGNSA. The V and J ends lost 5 bases and 8 bases, in that order; junction bases with no gene match: 9. This CDR3 is 15 amino acids long. DNA for the CDR3: TGTGCCAGCAGCCCCGGGGACAGGGGTAGTGAGCCCCAGCATTTT. Translated: CASSPGDRGSEPQHF.

This clone was seen a few times. This specimen includes other DNA sequences encoding the same CDR3. The chain is built from TRBV29-1 and TRBJ2-5, with 9 nucleotides matching TRBD1. Trimming at V came to 7 bases and at J to 5 bases, leaving 5 bases not matched to a gene. This CDR3 contains 12 residues. Germline V gives CDR1 SQVTM, CDR2 ANQGSEA. The CDR3 DNA is TGCAGCGCAGGACAGGGGTCTGAGACCCAGTACTTC. Translated: CSAGQGSETQYF.

Only a few counts were recorded for this clone. The gene calls are TRBV6-1 and TRBJ1-4, with D uncertain. The germline V and J ends were trimmed by 1 base and 5 bases, with 11 bases remaining between them. Germline CDR1 reads MNHNS; CDR2 reads SASEGT. The CDR3 totals 15 residues. The DNA of the CDR3 is TGTGCCAGCAGTGAAGGCCGCCTCCGGAATGAAAAACTGTTTTTT. This codes for CASSEGRLRNEKLFF.

The chain couples TRBV4-2 to TRBJ2-1; TRBD2 might be the D (6 bases). V lost 0 bases and J lost 5, with 11 bases in between. CDR1 and CDR2 (germline): LGHNA, YNFKEQ. The CDR3 is 15 amino acids. The CDR3 sequence is CASSQEERAHNEQFF. The CDR3 bases are TGTGCCAGCAGCCAAGAAGAGCGGGCCCACAATGAGCAGTTCTTC.

Worth noting for this clone: Other DNA sequences in this sample translate to the same CDR3. V and J are TRBV6-5 and TRBJ1-2; the match to TRBD1 covers 9 bases. Losses at the gene ends were 4 bases for V and 4 bases for J; bases not matched to a gene: 1. The CDR3 has 13 amino acids. Germline CDR1 MNHEY, CDR2 SVGAGI. The CDR3: CASSSGQGYGYTF. The DNA of the CDR3 is TGTGCCAGCAGTTCGGGACAGGGCTATGGCTACACCTTC.

J is TRBJ2-5 and V is TRBV15, with D possibly TRBD1 on 6 matching bases. This CDR3 is 13 amino acids long. Germline loops: CDR1 LNHNV, CDR2 YYDKDF (reference sequence). Between the trimmed V and J ends, which lost 5 bases and 2 bases, there was a span of 9 bases. CDR3 nucleotide sequence: TGTGCCACCAGCTATGGACAGCAAGAGACCCAGTACTTC. Translation gives CATSYGQQETQYF.

The rearrangement joins TRBV7-3 to TRBJ2-1; D is tentatively TRBD1 or TRBD2 (6 bases each). V gave up 5 bases and J gave up 0 bases, with 14 bases separating them. The CDR3 runs 16 residues. Germline CDR1 is SGHTA and CDR2 is FQGTGA. CDR3 bases: TGTGCCAGCAGCCCTAGGGGGGTGAGCTCCTACAATGAGCAGTTCTTC. Translating it yields CASSPRGVSSYNEQFF.

The chain is built from TRBV29-1 and TRBJ2-5; the D gene is possibly TRBD1 (5 bases). Trimming removed 4 bases from V and 2 bases from J, with 11 bases in between. The CDR3 runs to 13 residues. From germline, CDR1 is SQVTM and CDR2 ANQGSEA. The CDR3 DNA reads TGCAGCGTTGTAGGGAACAGGCAAGAGACCCAGTACTTC. It codes for CSVVGNRQETQYF.

The chain couples TRBV19 to TRBJ2-7; D unresolved. The germline gives CDR1 LNHDA, CDR2 SQIVND (reference sequence). V lost 7 bases to trimming and J lost 1 base, with 11 bases between them. This CDR3 comprises 13 residues. The CDR3 DNA reads as TGTGCCAGTAAGGAAGACACTTCCTACGAGCAGTACTTC. This gives the protein CASKEDTSYEQYF.

This clone occurred a few times. This chain links TRBV30 with TRBJ1-5; D call uncertain. The germline V gene encodes CDR1 GTSNPN and CDR2 SVGIG (reference sequence). The CDR3 is 13 residues long. The V gene lost 2 bases and the J gene lost 5 bases, with 10 bases spanning the gap. The CDR3 sequence is CAWSSTVDQPQHF. The DNA for the CDR3 is TGTGCCTGGAGTTCCACAGTCGATCAGCCCCAGCATTTT.

The chain links TRBV15 to TRBJ2-5; D is perhaps TRBD1 (6 bases). Trimming cost V 6 bases and J 0 bases, with 14 bases left between them. The germline V gene has CDR1 LNHNV and CDR2 YYDKDF (reference sequence). The CDR3 has 15 residues. The CDR3, as DNA: TGTGCCACCAGAGGGCCAGGGGCGTACCAAGAGACCCAGTACTTC. This translates into CATRGPGAYQETQYF.